What follows describes a single T cell receptor beta chain. Its antigen is not identified. TCRdb keeps only in-frame clones here, not all; method: immunoSEQ multiplex PCR. The sample has some 260,000 clones; over 75% are singletons. The data were obtained in a study of cytomegalovirus exposure and HLA in healthy donors. Findings and caveats of the study: Using the classifier, cytomegalovirus status was reportedly diagnosed with high specificity and sensitivity. Specificity of a few CMV-associated chains for CMV antigens was verified in vitro. Cytomegalovirus-associated status was assigned to more than 150 TCR beta chains.

The CDR3 is 17 amino acids. Trimming cost V 3 bases and J 4 bases; bases outside gene matches: 7. Germline V gives CDR1 SGHRS, CDR2 YFSETQ. The source of this sequence is a man aged 18 to 35 in good health and CMV-seropositive. Sample: PBMCs. The chain carries TRBV5-1 and TRBJ2-7; 16 bases match TRBD2. The CDR3 region is CASSSGLAGGFGYEQYF. Written as DNA, the CDR3 is TGCGCCAGCAGCTCGGGACTAGCGGGAGGGTTTGGGTACGAGCAGTACTTC.